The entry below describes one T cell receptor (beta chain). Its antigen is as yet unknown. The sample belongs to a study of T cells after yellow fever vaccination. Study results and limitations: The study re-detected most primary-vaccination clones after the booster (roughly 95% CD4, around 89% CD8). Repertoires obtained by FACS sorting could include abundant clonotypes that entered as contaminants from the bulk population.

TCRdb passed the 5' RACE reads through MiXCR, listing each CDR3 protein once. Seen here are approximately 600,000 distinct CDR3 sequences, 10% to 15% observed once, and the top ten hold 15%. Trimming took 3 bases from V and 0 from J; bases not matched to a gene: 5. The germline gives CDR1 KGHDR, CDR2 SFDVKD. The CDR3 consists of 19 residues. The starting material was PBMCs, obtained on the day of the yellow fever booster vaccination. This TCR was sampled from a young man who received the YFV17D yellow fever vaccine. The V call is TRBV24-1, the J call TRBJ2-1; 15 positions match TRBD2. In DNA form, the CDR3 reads TGTGCCACCAGTGATCTCGGGACTAGCGGGAGGAGCTCCTACAATGAGCAGTTCTTC. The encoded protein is CATSDLGTSGRSSYNEQFF.